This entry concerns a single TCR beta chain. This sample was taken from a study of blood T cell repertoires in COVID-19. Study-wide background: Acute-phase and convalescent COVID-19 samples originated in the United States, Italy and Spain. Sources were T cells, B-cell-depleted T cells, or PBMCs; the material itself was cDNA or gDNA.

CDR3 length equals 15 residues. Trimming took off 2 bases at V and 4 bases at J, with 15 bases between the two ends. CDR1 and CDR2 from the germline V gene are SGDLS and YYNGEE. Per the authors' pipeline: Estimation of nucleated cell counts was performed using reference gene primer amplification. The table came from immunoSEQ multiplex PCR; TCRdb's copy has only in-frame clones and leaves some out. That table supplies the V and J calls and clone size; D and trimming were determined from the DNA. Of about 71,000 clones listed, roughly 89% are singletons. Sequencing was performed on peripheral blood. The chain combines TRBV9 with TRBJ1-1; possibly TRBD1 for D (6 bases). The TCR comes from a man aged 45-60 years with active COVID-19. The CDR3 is CASSVHRGGSTEAFF. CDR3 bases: TGTGCCAGCAGCGTCCATAGGGGGGGGAGCACTGAAGCTTTCTTT.